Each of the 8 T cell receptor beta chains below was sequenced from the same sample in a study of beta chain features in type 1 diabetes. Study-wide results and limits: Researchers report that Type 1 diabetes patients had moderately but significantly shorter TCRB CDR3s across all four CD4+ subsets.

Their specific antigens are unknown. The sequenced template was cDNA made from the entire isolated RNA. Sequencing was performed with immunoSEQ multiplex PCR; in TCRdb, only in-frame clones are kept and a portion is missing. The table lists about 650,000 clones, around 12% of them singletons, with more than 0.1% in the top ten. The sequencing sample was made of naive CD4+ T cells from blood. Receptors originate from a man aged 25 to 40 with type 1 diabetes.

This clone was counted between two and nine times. The DNA for the CDR3 is TGTGCCTGGAGCGGAGATAACAATCAGCCCCAGCATTTT. Protein sequence: CAWSGDNNQPQHF. The V call is TRBV30, the J call TRBJ1-5; D is unclear. The germline V gene encodes CDR1 GTSNPN and CDR2 SVGIG (reference sequence). Deletions cut 3 bases from V and 3 bases from J, with 9 bases between. CDR3 length: 13 amino acids.

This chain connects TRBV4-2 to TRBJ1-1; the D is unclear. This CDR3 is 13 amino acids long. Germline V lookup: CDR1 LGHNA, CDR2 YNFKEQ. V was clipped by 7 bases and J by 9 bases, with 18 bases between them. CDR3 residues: CASTPRYTLKAFF. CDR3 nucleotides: TGTGCCAGCACGCCAAGATACACCCTGAAAGCTTTCTTT.

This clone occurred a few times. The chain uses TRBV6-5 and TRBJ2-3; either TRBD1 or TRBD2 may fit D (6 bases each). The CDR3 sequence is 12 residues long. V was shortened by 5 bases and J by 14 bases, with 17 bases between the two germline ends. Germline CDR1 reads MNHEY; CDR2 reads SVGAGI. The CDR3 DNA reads TGTGCCAGCAGTAAAGTCCGGGGGCGATCGTATTTT. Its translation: CASSKVRGRSYF.

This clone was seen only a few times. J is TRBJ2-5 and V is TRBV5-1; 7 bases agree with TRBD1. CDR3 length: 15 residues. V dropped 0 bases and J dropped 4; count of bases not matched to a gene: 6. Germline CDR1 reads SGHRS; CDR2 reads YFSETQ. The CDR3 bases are TGCGCCAGCAGCTTGGGGACAGGACTTCCAGAGACCCAGTACTTC. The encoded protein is CASSLGTGLPETQYF.

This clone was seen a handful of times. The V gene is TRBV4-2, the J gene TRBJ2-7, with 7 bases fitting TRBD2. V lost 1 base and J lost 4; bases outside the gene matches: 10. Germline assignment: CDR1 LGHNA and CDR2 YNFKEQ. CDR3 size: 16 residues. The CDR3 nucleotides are TGTGCCAGCAGCCAAGCCCATCAGGGAGGGAATTACGAGCAGTACTTC. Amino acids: CASSQAHQGGNYEQYF.

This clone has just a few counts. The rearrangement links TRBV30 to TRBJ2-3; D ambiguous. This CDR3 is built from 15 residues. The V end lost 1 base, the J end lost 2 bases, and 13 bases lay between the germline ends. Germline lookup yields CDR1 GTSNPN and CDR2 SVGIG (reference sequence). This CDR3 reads CAWSGTTDFTDTQYF. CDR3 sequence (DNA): TGTGCCTGGAGTGGGACGACTGATTTCACAGATACGCAGTATTTT.

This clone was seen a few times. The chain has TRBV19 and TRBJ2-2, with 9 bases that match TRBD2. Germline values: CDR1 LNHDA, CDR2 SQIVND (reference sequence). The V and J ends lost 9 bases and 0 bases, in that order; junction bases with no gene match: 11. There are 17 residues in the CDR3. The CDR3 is CASTGTSPRANTGELFF. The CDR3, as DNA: TGTGCCAGCACCGGGACTAGCCCCCGGGCGAACACCGGGGAGCTGTTTTTT.

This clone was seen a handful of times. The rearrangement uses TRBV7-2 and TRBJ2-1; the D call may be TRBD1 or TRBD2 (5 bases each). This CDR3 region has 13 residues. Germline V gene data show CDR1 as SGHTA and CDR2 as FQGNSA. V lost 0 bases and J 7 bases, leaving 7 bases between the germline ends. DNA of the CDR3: TGTGCCAGCAGCTTAGCTGAGGGGAATGAGCAGTTCTTC. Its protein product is CASSLAEGNEQFF.